What follows describes a single T cell receptor beta chain. Its antigen remains unknown. These data belong to a study of cytomegalovirus exposure and HLA in healthy donors. Overall study results and limits: One variant, a missense change in DCLRE1C, was linked in a later analysis to TCR beta V- and J-gene trimming.

Primers included in the PCR were 60 Vbeta and 13 Jbeta primers. The assay was immunoSEQ multiplex PCR, and TCRdb's table has in-frame clones only and misses some. The sample yields 150,000 to 200,000 clones, roughly four fifths seen once. Germline-derived CDR1 and CDR2 are SNHLY and FYNNEI. This CDR3 region has 18 residues. Unmatched junction bases numbered 18, after V lost 6 bases and J lost 2 bases. The sample comprised PBMCs. The sequence was obtained from a man aged 45-60 years in good health and CMV-seropositive. The rearrangement joins TRBV2 to TRBJ1-2; 7 bases are shared with TRBD1. CDR3 in DNA: TGTGCCAGCAGGCACCTCGAGAGGGGGCTCTCTCCGAACTATGGCTACACCTTC. This gives the protein CASRHLERGLSPNYGYTF.